The source of this T cell receptor (beta chain) is a study of control samples from healthy donors and cancer patients. V dropped 3 bases and J dropped 2 bases, with 9 bases sitting between them. This CDR3 has 14 residues. Germline V gene sequence: CDR1 SGDLS, CDR2 YYNGEE. Sequenced by immunoSEQ multiplex PCR; TCRdb stores in-frame clones only, minus some. The data show around 110,000 clones, around 91% seen once. In this sample, this clone turned up once. Sequencing was carried out using PBMCs. This clonotype was obtained from a woman in her fifties or sixties with colorectal cancer. The chain links TRBV9 to TRBJ2-1; no clear D gene. CDR3 DNA sequence: TGTGCCAGCAGCGACGGATATCCCTACAATGAGCAGTTCTTC. It specifies CASSDGYPYNEQFF.